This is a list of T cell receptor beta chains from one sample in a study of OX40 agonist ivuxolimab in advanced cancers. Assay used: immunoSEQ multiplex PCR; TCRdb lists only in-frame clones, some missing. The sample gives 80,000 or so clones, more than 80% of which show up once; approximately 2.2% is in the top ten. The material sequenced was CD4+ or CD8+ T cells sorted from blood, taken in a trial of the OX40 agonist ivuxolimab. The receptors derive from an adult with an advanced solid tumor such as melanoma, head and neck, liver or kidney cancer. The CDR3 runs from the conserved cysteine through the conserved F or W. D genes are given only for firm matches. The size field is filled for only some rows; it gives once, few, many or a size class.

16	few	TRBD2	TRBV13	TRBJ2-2	CASSRSGGVNTGELFF	TGTGCCAGCAGCCGTAGCGGGGGGGTGAACACCGGGGAGCTGTTTTTT
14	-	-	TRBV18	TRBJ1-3	CASSPESSGNTIYF	TGTGCCAGCTCACCCGAGAGCTCTGGAAACACCATATATTTT
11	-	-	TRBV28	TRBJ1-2	CASSNNYGYTF	TGTGCCAGCAGCAATAACTATGGCTACACCTTC
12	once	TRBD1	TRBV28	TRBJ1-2	CASRGTGGVPNF	TGTGCCAGCCGAGGGACAGGGGGCGTCCCTAACTTC
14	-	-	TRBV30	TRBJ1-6	CASRYGQRNSPLHF	TGTGCCTCTCGTTATGGGCAGAGGAATTCACCCCTCCACTTT
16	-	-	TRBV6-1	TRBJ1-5	CASSEGYRASNQPQHF	TGTGCCAGCAGTGAAGGTTACAGGGCCAGCAATCAGCCCCAGCATTTT
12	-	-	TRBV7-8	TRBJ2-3	CASSPSSDTQYF	TGTGCCAGCAGCCCGTCATCAGATACGCAGTATTTT
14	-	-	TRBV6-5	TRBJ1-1	CASSFRMVDTEAFF	TGTGCCAGCAGTTTCCGGATGGTTGACACTGAGGCTTTCTTT
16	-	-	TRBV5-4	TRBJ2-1	CASSPGGTEAGNEQFF	TGTGCCAGCAGCCCTGGAGGGACTGAGGCGGGCAATGAGCAGTTCTTC
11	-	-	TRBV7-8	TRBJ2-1	CASSFREGQFF	TGTGCCAGCAGCTTTAGGGAAGGGCAGTTCTTC
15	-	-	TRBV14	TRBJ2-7	CASSQDRVAWDEQYF	TGTGCCAGCAGCCAAGATCGGGTTGCTTGGGACGAGCAGTACTTC
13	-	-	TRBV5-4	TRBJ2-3	CASSIPAGDTQYF	TGTGCCAGCAGCATTCCGGCGGGAGATACGCAGTATTTT
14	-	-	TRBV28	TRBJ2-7	CASSLPRVRYEQYF	TGTGCCAGCAGCCTTCCCAGGGTACGCTACGAGCAGTACTTC
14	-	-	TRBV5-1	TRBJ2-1	CASSQVNVGNEQFF	TGCGCCAGCAGCCAGGTAAACGTGGGGAATGAGCAGTTCTTC
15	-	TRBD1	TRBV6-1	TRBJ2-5	CASDGQGIKRGDQYF	TGTGCCAGCGACGGACAGGGAATAAAACGTGGGGACCAGTACTTC
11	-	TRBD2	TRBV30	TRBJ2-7	CALGREYEQYF	TGTGCCCTAGGGAGGGAATACGAGCAGTACTTC
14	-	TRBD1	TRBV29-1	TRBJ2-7	CSVAAGQASYEQYF	TGCAGCGTTGCGGCGGGACAGGCCTCCTACGAGCAGTACTTC
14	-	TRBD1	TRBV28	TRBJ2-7	CAISRDRVIGEQYF	TGTGCCATTAGCCGGGACAGGGTGATCGGCGAGCAGTACTTC
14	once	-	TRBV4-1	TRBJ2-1	CASSQVGSLNEQFF	TGCGCCAGCAGCCAAGTCGGCAGCCTCAATGAGCAGTTCTTC
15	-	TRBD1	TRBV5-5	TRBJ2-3	CASSRTGERLDTQYF	TGTGCCAGCAGCCGGACAGGGGAAAGGTTAGATACGCAGTATTTT
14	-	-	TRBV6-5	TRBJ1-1	CASRKTRQFHEAFF	TGTGCCAGCAGAAAAACCCGACAGTTCCACGAAGCTTTCTTT
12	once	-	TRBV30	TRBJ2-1	CAWTVQLNEQFF	TGTGCCTGGACGGTACAGCTAAATGAGCAGTTCTTC
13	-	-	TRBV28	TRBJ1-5	CASSFGWSQPQHF	TGTGCCAGCAGTTTCGGTTGGAGTCAGCCCCAGCATTTT
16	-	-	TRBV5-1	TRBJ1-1	CASSPLGGPRGTEAFF	TGCGCCAGCAGCCCACTGGGGGGGCCGAGGGGAACTGAAGCTTTCTTT
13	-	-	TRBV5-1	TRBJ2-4	CASSLDRGDIQYF	TGCGCCAGCAGCTTGGACCGTGGGGACATTCAGTACTTC
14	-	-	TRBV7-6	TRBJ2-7	CASSRSISSYEQYF	TGTGCCAGCAGCCGATCGATAAGCTCCTACGAGCAGTACTTC
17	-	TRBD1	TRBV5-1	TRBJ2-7	CASSPGQGFAGAYEQYF	TGCGCCAGCAGCCCGGGACAGGGGTTCGCGGGAGCCTACGAGCAGTACTTC
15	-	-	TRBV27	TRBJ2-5	CASTLRGAPQETQYF	TGTGCCAGCACTCTAAGGGGGGCCCCTCAAGAGACCCAGTACTTC
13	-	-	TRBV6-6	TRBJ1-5	CASSYSSHLLEHF	TGTGCCAGCAGTTACTCGTCCCACCTCCTAGAGCATTTT
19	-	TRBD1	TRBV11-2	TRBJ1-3	CASSLEDRDSLRGVNTIYF	TGTGCCAGCAGCTTAGAGGATCGGGACAGCTTGAGAGGAGTAAACACCATATATTTT
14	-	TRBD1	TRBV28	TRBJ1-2	CASRRTGGTNGYTF	TGTGCCAGCAGGCGAACAGGGGGAACTAATGGCTACACCTTC
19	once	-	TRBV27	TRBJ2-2	CASSFESGTPSRGVGELFF	TGTGCCAGCAGTTTTGAGTCCGGGACACCATCAAGGGGGGTCGGGGAGCTGTTTTTT
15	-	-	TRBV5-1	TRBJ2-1	CASSLRPGDYNEQFF	TGCGCCAGCAGCTTGCGTCCAGGGGACTACAATGAGCAGTTCTTC
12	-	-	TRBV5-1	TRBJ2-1	CASSHQYNEQFF	TGCGCCAGCAGCCACCAGTACAATGAGCAGTTCTTC
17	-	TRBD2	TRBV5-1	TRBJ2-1	CASSKGTSGKLGNEQFF	TGCGCCAGCAGCAAAGGGACTAGCGGGAAACTCGGTAATGAGCAGTTCTTC
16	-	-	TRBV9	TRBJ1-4	CASSVLSGGGGEKLFF	TGTGCCAGCAGCGTCCTGTCGGGGGGAGGAGGAGAAAAACTGTTTTTT
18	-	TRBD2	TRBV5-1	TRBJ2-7	CASSLWASGGRRQYEQYF	TGCGCCAGCAGCTTGTGGGCTAGCGGGGGCCGTCGGCAATACGAGCAGTACTTC
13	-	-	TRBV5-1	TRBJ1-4	CASSTGTNEKLFF	TGCGCCAGCAGCACAGGAACTAATGAAAAACTGTTTTTT